This T cell receptor beta chain stems from a study of blood T cells in healthy people across ages. Study at large: Per two T cells, about one barcoded beta molecule was captured through template switching.

Using a J-beta primer mix together with a sample-barcoded 5' primer, a second PCR was run for roughly 6 to 12 cycles. Every cDNA was tagged by a template-switch adaptor with 12 random nucleotides. Samples each returned at least 2.5 million CDR3-containing paired-end reads. TCRdb re-called the 5' RACE reads through MiXCR, storing one row per CDR3 protein. The sample records about 1.6 million distinct CDR3 sequences, roughly 32% being singletons. Investigators took roughly 9.5 milliliters of peripheral blood from every donor. The source is a woman aged 25 to 39 in good health. The sequenced sample consisted of blood.

The DNA for the CDR3 is TGCGCCAGCAGTGACCTAAGCGGGGCTGGGTCAGATACGCAGTATTTT. Translated: CASSDLSGAGSDTQYF. The V and J genes are TRBV10-2 and TRBJ2-3, with TRBD2 matching over 7 bases. The trim removed 3 bases at V and 4 bases at J, leaving 10 bases unmatched. CDR1 is WSHSY, CDR2 SAAADI, per germline. The CDR3 contains 16 residues.